These 19 T cell receptor beta chains were all obtained from the same sample, sequenced in a study of T cell responses to AZD1222 COVID-19 vaccine. Clones were read by immunoSEQ multiplex PCR, and TCRdb kept only the in-frame ones, dropping some. Here the sample spans 150,000 to 200,000 clones, over 90% being singletons. Here the sequenced sample was peripheral blood, taken on day 0 of AZD1222 vaccination. These receptors all stem from an adult in good health.

V usage is TRBV7-9 and J usage is TRBJ1-1; no firm D call. Germline-derived CDR1 and CDR2 are SEHNR and FQNEAQ (reference sequence). V lost 3 bases, J lost 5 bases, and 13 bases lay in between. CDR3 length equals 14 residues. Written as DNA, the CDR3 is TGTGCCAGCAGCTTGAGGAAGCTCAAGACTGAAGCTTTCTTT. Its protein product is CASSLRKLKTEAFF.

The V call is TRBV7-9, the J call TRBJ2-5; D not certain. The CDR3 spans 13 residues. V was cut by 0 bases and J by 2 bases, with 4 bases left in between. Germline-derived CDR1 and CDR2 are SEHNR and FQNEAQ (reference sequence). CDR3: CASSLAAQETQYF. The CDR3 DNA follows: TGTGCCAGCAGCTTAGCGGCGCAAGAGACCCAGTACTTC. Full variable domain (outside the CDR3, taken from reference TRBV7-9 and TRBJ2-5): DTGVSQNPRHKITKRGQNVTFRCDPISEHNRLYWYRQTLGQGPEFLTYFQNEAQLEKSRLLSDRFSAERPKGSFSTLEIQRTEQGDSAMYLCASSLAAQETQYFGPGTRLLVL.

The CDR3 is CAISVDSFSGNTIYF. The DNA for the CDR3 is TGTGCCATCAGTGTCGACAGTTTTTCTGGAAACACCATATATTTT. The chain has TRBV10-3 and TRBJ1-3; maybe TRBD1 (5 bases). Trimming cost V 4 bases and J 1 base, with 11 bases left between them. Germline V gene data show CDR1 as ENHRY and CDR2 as SYGVKD. CDR3 length equals 15 residues.

CDR3 amino acids: CASSPRPGGYTF. Here the CDR3 DNA reads TGTGCCAGCAGTCCCCGGCCAGGAGGCTACACCTTC. The chain carries TRBV27 and TRBJ1-2; D call uncertain. The germline V gene encodes CDR1 MNHEY and CDR2 SMNVEV (reference sequence). The CDR3 extends over 12 amino acids. Trimming left V 5 bases short and J 8 bases short, with 12 bases between.

CDR3 nucleotides: TGTGCCAGCAGGGACCTTCGGACTAGCGGGGGGCTACAAGATACGCAGTATTTT. The encoded protein is CASRDLRTSGGLQDTQYF. The V and J genes are TRBV2 and TRBJ2-3; 14 bases align to TRBD2. This CDR3 contains 18 residues. Germline V gives CDR1 SNHLY, CDR2 FYNNEI. V lost 6 bases, J lost 5 bases, and 13 bases stayed unmatched. The full variable domain, rest sourced from reference TRBV2 and TRBJ2-3, is EPEVTQTPSHQVTQMGQEVILRCVPISNHLYFYWYRQILGQKVEFLVSFYNNEISEKSEIFDDQFSVERPDGSNFTLKIRSTKLEDSAMYFCASRDLRTSGGLQDTQYFGPGTRLTVL.

Regarding this clone: Additional DNA sequences in this sample encode the identical CDR3. The chain recombines TRBV10-3 with TRBJ1-2; D is possibly TRBD1 (5 bases). V gave up 5 bases and J gave up 8 bases, with 18 bases separating them. Per germline, CDR1 ENHRY and CDR2 SYGVKD. The CDR3 loop spans 14 amino acids. CDR3 coding DNA: TGTGCCATCAGTCCACGGGACGAAGGGGCAGGCTACACCTTC. It yields the protein CAISPRDEGAGYTF.

V and J are TRBV6-5 and TRBJ2-7; the D gene is possibly TRBD2 (6 bases). The V end was cut by 8 bases, the J end by 0 bases, with 17 bases between. CDR3 length: 15 residues. Per the germline V gene, CDR1 is MNHEY and CDR2 is SVGAGI. CDR3 region: CASQSKRALSYEQYF. The CDR3 coding sequence is TGTGCCAGCCAATCCAAGCGGGCCCTCTCCTACGAGCAGTACTTC.

This chain joins TRBV19 and TRBJ1-2; D remains unclear. CDR3 length: 13 residues. Germline CDR1 is LNHDA and CDR2 is SQIVND (reference sequence). The V end was cut by 3 bases, the J end by 8 bases, with 13 bases between. The CDR3 reads CASSIGGVGGYTF. In nucleotides, the CDR3 is TGTGCCAGTAGTATTGGAGGAGTAGGGGGCTACACCTTC.

V gene TRBV6-5 combines with J gene TRBJ2-7, with D perhaps TRBD1 (6 bases). The CDR3 runs 15 residues. Germline V gives CDR1 MNHEY, CDR2 SVGAGI. Trimming removed 0 bases at V and 2 bases at J, with 11 bases between. In nucleotides, the CDR3 is TGTGCCAGCAGTTACTCGGGGGCCAGCCCCTACGAGCAGTACTTC. This translates into CASSYSGASPYEQYF.

V usage is TRBV9 and J usage is TRBJ2-1; the D is unclear. CDR3 size: 12 residues. Trimming took off 0 bases at V and 8 bases at J, with 6 bases between the two ends. Per the germline V gene, CDR1 is SGDLS and CDR2 is YYNGEE. CDR3 sequence: CASSVGVDEQFF. In nucleotides, the CDR3 is TGTGCCAGCAGCGTAGGGGTTGATGAGCAGTTCTTC.

The rearrangement uses TRBV11-2 and TRBJ2-1; D is perhaps TRBD1 (6 bases). Per the germline V gene, CDR1 is SGHAT and CDR2 is FQNNGV. This CDR3 region has 15 residues. V was cut by 2 bases and J by 6 bases, with 14 bases left in between. CDR3 residues: CASSLTPIRGNEQFF. CDR3 DNA sequence: TGTGCCAGCAGCTTAACTCCTATCAGGGGCAATGAGCAGTTCTTC.

The chain has TRBV29-1 and TRBJ2-5; D unclear. There are 12 residues in the CDR3. The V end was cut by 6 bases, the J end by 2 bases, with 10 bases between. Germline CDR1 and CDR2: SQVTM and ANQGSEA. The CDR3 coding sequence is TGCAGCGTAGGAAGGAAACAAGAGACCCAGTACTTC. It is translated as CSVGRKQETQYF.

The genes are TRBV6-5 and TRBJ1-3, with unresolved D. V was shortened by 6 bases and J by 4 bases, with 10 bases between the two germline ends. The CDR3 is 13 amino acids. The germline gives CDR1 MNHEY, CDR2 SVGAGI. In nucleotides, the CDR3 is TGTGCCAGCAGCCGGCCCTTCGGAAACACCATATATTTT. It specifies CASSRPFGNTIYF.

This chain joins TRBV4-1 and TRBJ1-5; no definite D call. The V end lost 3 bases, the J end lost 0 bases, and 18 bases lay between the germline ends. The CDR3 has 18 amino acids. Germline CDR1 MGHRA, CDR2 YSYEKL. The CDR3 region has the DNA TGCGCCAGCAGCCACCCCATACGGGCAGTATATAGCAATCAGCCCCAGCATTTT. This gives the protein CASSHPIRAVYSNQPQHF.

This clone was detected only once. This chain uses TRBV7-9 with TRBJ2-7; no clear D. The CDR3 consists of 15 residues. The V end lost 0 bases, the J end lost 2 bases, and 11 bases lay between the germline ends. Germline values: CDR1 SEHNR, CDR2 FQNEAQ (reference sequence). The chain's CDR3 is CASSLAATPTYEQYF. Here the CDR3 DNA reads TGTGCCAGCAGCTTAGCGGCGACACCAACCTACGAGCAGTACTTC.

Here the CDR3 reads CASSQDSPLTSGTYNEQFF. Written as DNA, the CDR3 is TGCGCCAGCAGCCAAGATAGCCCCCTGACTAGCGGGACCTACAATGAGCAGTTCTTC. The rearrangement links TRBV4-1 to TRBJ2-1; 11 nucleotides line up with TRBD2. The ends lost 0 bases at V and 2 bases at J; junction bases unmatched: 9. The CDR3 spans 19 residues. The germline V gene has CDR1 MGHRA and CDR2 YSYEKL.

The V call is TRBV5-1, the J call TRBJ1-2; D perhaps matches TRBD1 (5 bases). V was pared by 3 bases and J by 3 bases, with 12 bases between. The length of the CDR3 is 14 residues. Germline V gene lookup returns CDR1 SGHRS and CDR2 YFSETQ. The CDR3 loop reads CASSSGDRYYGYTF. CDR3 nucleotides: TGCGCCAGCAGCTCGGGTGACAGATACTATGGCTACACCTTC.

The chain uses TRBV12-3 or TRBV12-4 and TRBJ1-2, with D possibly matching TRBD1 (5 bases). V lost 5 bases to trimming and J lost 7 bases, with 11 bases between them. CDR3 length: 12 amino acids. The DNA of the CDR3 is TGTGCCAGCAGTCCCCAGGGTTTTGGCTACACCTTC. Translation: CASSPQGFGYTF.

The V gene is TRBV19, the J gene TRBJ1-4, with 7 bases matching TRBD1. This CDR3 region has 13 residues. Losses at the gene ends were 9 bases for V and 4 bases for J; bases not matched to a gene: 5. In germline, CDR1 is LNHDA, CDR2 SQIVND (reference sequence). The CDR3 protein is CASTTGFNEKLFF. CDR3 DNA sequence: TGTGCCAGCACGACAGGGTTTAATGAAAAACTGTTTTTT.